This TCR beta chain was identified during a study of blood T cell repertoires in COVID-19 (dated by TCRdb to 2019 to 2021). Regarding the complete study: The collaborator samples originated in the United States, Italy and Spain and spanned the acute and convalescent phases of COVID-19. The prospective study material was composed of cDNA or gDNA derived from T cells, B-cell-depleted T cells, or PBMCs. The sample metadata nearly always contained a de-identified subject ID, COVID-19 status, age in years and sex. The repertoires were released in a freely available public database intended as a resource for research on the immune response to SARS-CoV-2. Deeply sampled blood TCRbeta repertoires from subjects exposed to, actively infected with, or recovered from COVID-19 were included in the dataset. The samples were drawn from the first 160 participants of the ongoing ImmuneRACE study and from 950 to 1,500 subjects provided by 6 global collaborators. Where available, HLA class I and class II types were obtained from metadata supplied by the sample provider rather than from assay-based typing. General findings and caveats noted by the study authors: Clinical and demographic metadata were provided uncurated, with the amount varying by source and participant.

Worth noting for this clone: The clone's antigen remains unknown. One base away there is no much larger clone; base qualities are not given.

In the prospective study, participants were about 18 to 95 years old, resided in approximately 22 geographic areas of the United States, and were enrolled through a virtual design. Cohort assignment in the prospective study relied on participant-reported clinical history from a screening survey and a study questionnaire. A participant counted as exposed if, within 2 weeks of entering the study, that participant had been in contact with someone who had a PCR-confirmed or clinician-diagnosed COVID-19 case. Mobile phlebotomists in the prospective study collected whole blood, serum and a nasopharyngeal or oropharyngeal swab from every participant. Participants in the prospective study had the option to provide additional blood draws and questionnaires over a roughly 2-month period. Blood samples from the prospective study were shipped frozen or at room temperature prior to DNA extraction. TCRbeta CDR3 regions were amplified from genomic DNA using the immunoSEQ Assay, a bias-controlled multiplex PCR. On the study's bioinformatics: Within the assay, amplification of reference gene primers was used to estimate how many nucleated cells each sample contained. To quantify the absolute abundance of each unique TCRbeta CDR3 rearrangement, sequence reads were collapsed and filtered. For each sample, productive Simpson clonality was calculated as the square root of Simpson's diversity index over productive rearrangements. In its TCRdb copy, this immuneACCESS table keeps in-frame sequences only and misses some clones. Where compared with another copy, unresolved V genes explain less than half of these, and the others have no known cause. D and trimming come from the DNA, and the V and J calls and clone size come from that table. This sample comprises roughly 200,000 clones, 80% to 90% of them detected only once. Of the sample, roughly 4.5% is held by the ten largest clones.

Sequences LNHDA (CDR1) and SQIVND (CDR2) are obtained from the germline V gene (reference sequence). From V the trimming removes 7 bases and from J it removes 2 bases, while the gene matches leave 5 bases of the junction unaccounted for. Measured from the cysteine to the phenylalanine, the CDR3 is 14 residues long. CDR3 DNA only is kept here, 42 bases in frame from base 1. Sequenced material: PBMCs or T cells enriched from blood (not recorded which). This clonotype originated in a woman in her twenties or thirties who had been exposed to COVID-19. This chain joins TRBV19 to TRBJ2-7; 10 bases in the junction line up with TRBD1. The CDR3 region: CASTQGQGTYEQYF. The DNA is TGTGCCAGTACCCAGGGACAGGGGACCTACGAGCAGTACTTC.